The rows below give T cell receptor beta chains drawn from one sample of a study of T cell repertoires in cytomegalovirus infection. A single record per CDR3 protein comes from TCRdb applying MiXCR to the reads. This sample has 600,000 to 700,000 distinct CDR3 sequences, with around 35% found just once. Antigens of these TCRs are unknown. This specimen was cultured PBMCs, taken from culture after CMV antigen stimulation. These receptor sequences come from a human donor in good health (CMV status not recorded). Some clones in this sample may be carry-over from other donors' samples. Each CDR3 is given with its conserved first and last residue. A D gene is named only where the DNA matches it firmly. Size is omitted from some rows. Given values are once, few, many or a class for expanded clones.

size | length | D | J | V | DNA | CDR3
many | 13 | . | TRBJ2-5 | TRBV7-9 | TGTGCCAGCTATGAGACAGGTCAAGAGACCCAGTACTTC | CASYETGQETQYF
. | 13 | TRBD2 | TRBJ2-1 | TRBV10-3 | TGTGCCATCAGTGAGTCGGGGAGGGATGAGCAGTTCTTC | CAISESGRDEQFF
few | 16 | TRBD1 | TRBJ2-1 | TRBV11-1 | TGTGCCAGCAGCTTAGCTTCGGGACAGACCTACAATGAGCAGTTCTTC | CASSLASGQTYNEQFF
few | 15 | TRBD2 | TRBJ2-2 | TRBV7-2 | TGTGCCAGCAGCTTAGCCCTAGCGGGCGTCGGGGAGCTGTTTTTT | CASSLALAGVGELFF
few | 16 | TRBD2 | TRBJ2-1 | TRBV7-8 | TGTGCCAGCAGCGCAGAGCTAGCGGGGGGGCCCAATGAGCAGTTCTTC | CASSAELAGGPNEQFF
. | 18 | . | TRBJ2-1 | TRBV19 | TGTGCCAGTAGTATAGGGGCCATCCAGTGGGGGTCGTACAATGAGCAGTTCTTC | CASSIGAIQWGSYNEQFF
. | 13 | . | TRBJ1-1 | TRBV10-1 | TGCGCCAGCAGTGAGTACGGTGGGAATGAAGCTTTCTTT | CASSEYGGNEAFF
few | 12 | . | TRBJ1-2 | TRBV7-2 | TGTGCCAGCAGCTTTCTGGAATATGGCTACACCTTC | CASSFLEYGYTF
few | 13 | . | TRBJ2-3 | TRBV5-1 | TGCGCCAGCGCCGTCACCCATGGAGATACGCAGTATTTT | CASAVTHGDTQYF
many | 12 | . | TRBJ2-7 | TRBV7-8 | TGTGCCAGCAGCTTAGCGTTCCGCGAGCAGTACTTC | CASSLAFREQYF
. | 15 | TRBD1 | TRBJ2-7 | TRBV7-6 | TGTGCCAGCAGCGCCGGGACAGACCCCTCCTACGAGCAGTACTTC | CASSAGTDPSYEQYF
few | 13 | . | TRBJ1-5 | TRBV12-3/TRBV12-4 | TGTGCCAGCAGGACAGACCTGAATCAGCCCCAGCATTTT | CASRTDLNQPQHF
. | 12 | . | TRBJ2-3 | TRBV7-2 | TGTGCCAGCAGCCCGGGCCCAGTCATGCAGTATTTT | CASSPGPVMQYF
few | 12 | . | TRBJ1-2 | TRBV2 | TGTGCCAGCAGTGACCCCAGGGAGTACTACACCTTC | CASSDPREYYTF
many | 16 | . | TRBJ2-2 | TRBV7-2 | TGTGCCAGCAGCCCAGTGGGGGGTTCGATCACCGGGGAGCTGTTTTTT | CASSPVGGSITGELFF
few | 17 | TRBD2 | TRBJ2-3 | TRBV28 | TGTGCCAGCAGTGCAGTACAGGGACTAGCGGGGGAAGATACGCAGTATTTT | CASSAVQGLAGEDTQYF
once | 16 | . | TRBJ1-4 | TRBV11-2 | TGTGCCAGCAGCCCGCTACTCATAGGGGTTAATGAAAAACTGTTTTTT | CASSPLLIGVNEKLFF
many | 14 | . | TRBJ1-3 | TRBV7-2 | TGTGCCAGCAGCCCCGGGAGATTCGGAAACACCATATATTTT | CASSPGRFGNTIYF
. | 17 | TRBD1 | TRBJ1-2 | TRBV7-8 | TGTGCCAGCAGCTCGACTCCCGGGACAGGGGTTGGTGATGGCTACACCTTC | CASSSTPGTGVGDGYTF
. | 15 | . | TRBJ1-4 | TRBV5-4 | TGTGCCAGCAGCCCCGTGGGGGGTTGGCGAGAAAAACTGTTTTTT | CASSPVGGWREKLFF
. | 13 | . | TRBJ1-5 | TRBV5-1 | TGCGCCAGCAGCGCCCGTTTTGGGCAGCCCCAGCATTTT | CASSARFGQPQHF
many | 15 | TRBD2 | TRBJ2-7 | TRBV7-2 | TGTGCCAGCAGCTGGAGACTAGCGGGAGAACTCGAGCAGTACTTC | CASSWRLAGELEQYF
few | 15 | . | TRBJ2-7 | TRBV20-1 | TGCAGTGCTAGATCAGGAGGGGCCCGCTCCTACGAGCAGTACTTC | CSARSGGARSYEQYF
. | 14 | . | TRBJ1-2 | TRBV4-1 | TGCGCCAGCAGCTCGACCGGCAGTAACTATGGCTACACCTTC | CASSSTGSNYGYTF
few | 14 | . | TRBJ2-7 | TRBV12-3/TRBV12-4 | TGTGCCAGCAGTTTAGGGGTCGGTGACTACGAGCAGTACTTC | CASSLGVGDYEQYF
. | 20 | TRBD1 | TRBJ1-4 | TRBV28 | TGTGCCAGCACCGGGACAGGGGCATTCGTTCGACCCGCAACTAATGAAAAACTGTTTTTT | CASTGTGAFVRPATNEKLFF
. | 15 | . | TRBJ2-7 | TRBV27 | TGTACCAGCAGTTTATCGATTGGGGGTTCCTACGAGCAGTACTTC | CTSSLSIGGSYEQYF
once | 16 | TRBD2 | TRBJ2-1 | TRBV2 | TGTGCCAGCAGTGAAAGGCTAGCGGGGGACTACAATGAGCAGTTCTTC | CASSERLAGDYNEQFF
. | 16 | . | TRBJ2-1 | TRBV11-2 | TGTGCCAGCAGCACCCCTGAGTCATTGAACTACAATGAGCAGTTCTTC | CASSTPESLNYNEQFF
few | 13 | TRBD2 | TRBJ2-3 | TRBV20-1 | TGCAGTGCTAGCGGGGGGGCTTCAGATACGCAGTATTTT | CSASGGASDTQYF
few | 14 | . | TRBJ2-7 | TRBV4-1 | TGCGCCAGCAGTCTCGGACAGTCTTCGGCCGAGCAGTACTTC | CASSLGQSSAEQYF
many | 15 | . | TRBJ2-1 | TRBV7-2 | TGTGCCAGCAGCCCCGCCCGGGCTGGATACAATGAGCAGTTCTTC | CASSPARAGYNEQFF
. | 16 | TRBD2 | TRBJ2-5 | TRBV6-2/TRBV6-3 | TGTGCCAGCAGCCTAGCGGGAGCCGAAGGGTTGGAGACCCAGTACTTC | CASSLAGAEGLETQYF
few | 13 | . | TRBJ1-6 | TRBV12-3/TRBV12-4 | TGTGCCAGCAGTTTGGGCGGTTTATCACCCCTCCACTTT | CASSLGGLSPLHF
few | 13 | . | TRBJ2-7 | TRBV4-1 | TGCGCCAGCAGCCCTGGACAGATTGGTGAGCAGTACTTC | CASSPGQIGEQYF
. | 14 | . | TRBJ2-1 | TRBV7-9 | TGTGCCAGCAGCTTAGTGATGGGATCGGATGAGCAGTTCTTC | CASSLVMGSDEQFF
few | 14 | TRBD2 | TRBJ2-3 | TRBV12-3/TRBV12-4 | TGTGCCAGCGAGACGGGACTATTCACAGATACGCAGTATTTT | CASETGLFTDTQYF
few | 18 | TRBD2 | TRBJ2-5 | TRBV4-2 | TGTGCCAGCAGCCAAGAAATAGGGACTAGCGGGGCTGAAGAGACCCAGTACTTC | CASSQEIGTSGAEETQYF
few | 14 | . | TRBJ2-3 | TRBV20-1 | TGCAGTGCTAGAGTCGGGGCCAGCACAGATACGCAGTATTTT | CSARVGASTDTQYF
. | 17 | . | TRBJ2-3 | TRBV28 | TGTGCCAGCAGGTCAACTTCTTGGGAGGGGGGCACAGATACGCAGTATTTT | CASRSTSWEGGTDTQYF
few | 15 | . | TRBJ1-5 | TRBV7-2 | TGTGCCAGCAGCTTAGAGACAGGCAAAGGGCAGCCCCAGCATTTT | CASSLETGKGQPQHF
. | 16 | TRBD2 | TRBJ2-3 | TRBV4-1 | TGCGCCAGCAGCCAAGGCGCGGGGGGGATCACAGATACGCAGTATTTT | CASSQGAGGITDTQYF